This TCR beta chain was observed in a study of shared clonotypes between healthy human individuals. Under the authors' procedure: ImmunoSEQ junction-only sequences lacked quality scores, so their filtering differed. The data were produced by immunoSEQ multiplex PCR, yet TCRdb's version contains in-frame clones alone and is incomplete. V, J and clone size are those of that table, while D and trimming were read from the DNA. The table records about 2 million clones, approximately 95% of them present only once. Study results and limitations: A small donor pool kept down the genetic and exposure-history diversity that was represented. Relative to memory subsets, naive subsets generally showed larger estimated richness.

Concerning this clone: Its antigen is unidentified.

The source of this sequence is a man in his late teens or twenties in good health. The sample taken for sequencing was naive CD4+ T cells sorted from blood. Subset of the sample: CD45RA+ positively selected.

The CDR3 DNA follows: TGTGCCAGCAGCTTGAGACTAGCTCATAGGTACGAGCAGTACTTC. Translation: CASSLRLAHRYEQYF. The chain joins TRBV5-6 to TRBJ2-7; 7 nucleotides match TRBD2. The J segment lost 4 bases and the V segment lost 1 base, leaving 8 bases of the junction unmatched. CDR1 SGHDT and CDR2 YYEEEE come from the germline V gene. This CDR3 has 15 residues.